This T cell receptor (beta chain) appears in the sequencing data of a study of blood T cells in healthy people across ages. Combining a sample-barcoded 5' primer with a J-beta primer mix, a second PCR ran for roughly 7 to 12 cycles. TCRdb re-derived calls from the 5' RACE reads in MiXCR, one entry per CDR3 protein. The table includes 790,000 or so distinct CDR3 sequences, around half detected once. Study conclusions and caveats: The study lacked donor CMV status, which possibly confounded expanded clonotype changes.

Of note for this clonotype: The antigen is unknown.

This TCR was recovered from an elderly man in good health. Sequences were obtained from blood.

The CDR3 DNA is TGTGCCAGCAGCGCGAGCGGGGTTGGACAGCCCCAGCATTTT. It specifies CASSASGVGQPQHF. The chain carries TRBV7-2 and TRBJ1-5; D gene uncertain. Between the trimmed V and J ends, which lost 5 bases and 7 bases, there was a span of 15 bases. The CDR3 sequence is 14 residues long. Germline assignment: CDR1 SGHTA and CDR2 FQGNSA. Variable domain in full (rest from reference TRBV7-2 and TRBJ1-5): GAGVSQSPSNKVTEKGKDVELRCDPISGHTALYWYRQSLGQGLEFLIYFQGNSAPDKSGLPSDRFSAERTGGSVSTLTIQRTQQEDSAVYLCASSASGVGQPQHFGDGTRLSIL.